One sample yielded the 14 T cell receptor beta chains listed below, sequenced in a study of T cell responses to AZD1222 COVID-19 vaccine. Repertoires were generated with immunoSEQ multiplex PCR, while TCRdb's copy carries only in-frame clones and drops some. The sample lists more than 100,000 clones, 93% occurring once. This sample comprised peripheral blood, obtained on day 0 of AZD1222 vaccination. The receptors originated from an adult in good health.

The chain employs TRBV18 and TRBJ1-2; 9 nucleotides agree with TRBD1. CDR1 and CDR2 from the germline V gene are KGHSH and LQKENI. V was pared by 7 bases and J by 6 bases, with 15 bases of the junction left unmatched. CDR3 length equals 16 residues. The CDR3 protein is CASFPPLGQGKHGYTF. CDR3 in DNA: TGTGCCAGCTTCCCACCCCTCGGACAGGGGAAACATGGCTACACCTTC.

CDR3 sequence: CASSSYRGPSANYGYTF. The CDR3 DNA follows: TGTGCCAGCAGTTCGTACCGGGGCCCCAGCGCTAACTATGGCTACACCTTC. The chain employs TRBV27 and TRBJ1-2; perhaps TRBD1 as D (5 bases). The CDR3 is 17 amino acids. Trimming left V 4 bases short and J 0 bases short, with 18 bases between. Germline loops: CDR1 MNHEY, CDR2 SMNVEV (reference sequence).

Notes on this clone: The sample holds other DNA sequences that translate to the same CDR3. J is TRBJ1-2 and V is TRBV6-1; no clear D gene. This CDR3 has 12 residues. The ends were cut back, 3 bases at V and 2 bases at J, with 4 bases in the middle. Germline V gene sequence: CDR1 MNHNS, CDR2 SASEGT. The CDR3 spells CASSEGNYGYTF. As DNA, the CDR3 is TGTGCCAGCAGTGAGGGGAACTATGGCTACACCTTC.

The genes are TRBV4-1 and TRBJ2-1; D is unresolved. V lost 0 bases to trimming and J lost 0 bases, with 12 bases between them. The CDR3 sequence is 17 residues long. CDR1 is MGHRA and CDR2 is YSYEKL in the germline V gene. In DNA, the CDR3 is TGCGCCAGCAGCCAAGATCCTCCCTCCAGCTCCTACAATGAGCAGTTCTTC. Protein sequence: CASSQDPPSSSYNEQFF.

The CDR3 region is CASSPRGAEAFF. CDR3 in DNA: TGCGCCAGCAGCCCCAGGGGGGCTGAAGCTTTCTTT. The chain joins TRBV5-1 to TRBJ1-1; TRBD1 agrees at 7 bases. This CDR3 comprises 12 residues. Germline V gives CDR1 SGHRS, CDR2 YFSETQ. J was trimmed by 6 bases and V by 4 bases; bases with no gene match: 3. Drawing the rest from reference TRBV5-1 and TRBJ1-1, the complete variable domain is KAGVTQTPRYLIKTRGQQVTLSCSPISGHRSVSWYQQTPGQGLQFLFEYFSETQRNKGNFPGRFSGRQFSNSRSEMNVSTLELGDSALYLCASSPRGAEAFFGQGTRLTVV.

The rearrangement uses TRBV7-2 and TRBJ2-2, with D possibly TRBD1 on 5 matching bases. V dropped 5 bases and J dropped 4 bases, with 11 bases sitting between them. The length of the CDR3 is 14 residues. Looked up from germline, CDR1 is SGHTA and CDR2 is FQGNSA. The CDR3 loop is CASSPPRGTGELFF. CDR3 sequence (DNA): TGTGCCAGCAGCCCGCCAAGGGGCACCGGGGAGCTGTTTTTT.

V gene TRBV12-3 or TRBV12-4 combines with J gene TRBJ2-2; no clear D gene. This CDR3 has 12 residues. Trimming stripped 3 bases from V and 6 bases from J, with 5 bases between. The CDR3 bases are TGTGCCAGCAGTTTGCACGCCGGGGAGCTGTTTTTT. It specifies CASSLHAGELFF.

The chain couples TRBV7-9 to TRBJ1-1; possible D gene TRBD1, 6 bases. CDR3 length: 15 amino acids. V lost 4 bases and J lost 5, with 17 bases in between. CDR1 and CDR2 (germline): SEHNR, FQNEAQ (reference sequence). The CDR3 region is CASSSDQGLRTEAFF. The CDR3 bases are TGTGCCAGCAGCTCAGACCAGGGGTTGAGAACTGAAGCTTTCTTT.

J is TRBJ2-1 and V is TRBV5-4, with 12 bases that match TRBD2. Germline values: CDR1 SGHNT, CDR2 YYREEE (reference sequence). This CDR3 is 17 amino acids long. Trimming took 2 bases from V and 3 from J; bases not matched to a gene: 6. The CDR3 DNA follows: TGTGCCAGCAGCTTCGCCCTAGCGGGGGGGAGCTACAATGAGCAGTTCTTC. Translating gives CASSFALAGGSYNEQFF.

The chain is built from TRBV5-5 and TRBJ1-2; no definite D call. V shed 0 bases and J shed 0 bases, with 6 bases lying between them. This CDR3 has 14 amino acids. Per germline, CDR1 SGHKS and CDR2 YYEKEE (reference sequence). The CDR3 spells CASSLDTSNYGYTF. CDR3 DNA sequence: TGTGCCAGCAGCTTGGACACTTCTAACTATGGCTACACCTTC.

This chain connects TRBV3-1 (or the pseudogene TRBV3-2) to TRBJ1-2; tentatively, D is TRBD1 (5 bases). Germline lookup yields CDR1 LGHDT and CDR2 YNNKEL (reference sequence). With 4 bases removed from V and 3 bases from J, the gap between germline ends came to 15 bases. This CDR3 comprises 15 residues. The DNA of the CDR3 is TGTGCCAGCAGCCTCTCGGGGGGAAGTCACTATGGCTACACCTTC. Encoded protein: CASSLSGGSHYGYTF.

The chain joins TRBV14 to TRBJ1-2; D perhaps matches TRBD1 (5 bases). The CDR3 extends over 14 amino acids. Germline CDR1 reads SGHDN; CDR2 reads FVKESK. V lost 1 base and J 7 bases, leaving 13 bases between the germline ends. In DNA form, the CDR3 reads TGTGCCAGCAGCCAAGTTCAGGGCCCGACTGGCTACACCTTC. It encodes CASSQVQGPTGYTF.

This clone was detected a few times. V is TRBV27 and J is TRBJ1-1; unclear D gene. In germline, CDR1 is MNHEY, CDR2 SMNVEV (reference sequence). V was trimmed by 8 bases and J by 3 bases, leaving 13 bases between them. The CDR3 is made up of 13 amino acids. The chain's CDR3 is CASGSGVYTEAFF. DNA for the CDR3: TGTGCCAGCGGAAGTGGGGTATACACTGAAGCTTTCTTT.

The rearrangement links TRBV5-1 to TRBJ1-1; TRBD1 is a possible D gene (5 bases). Germline values: CDR1 SGHRS, CDR2 YFSETQ. This CDR3 spans 14 amino acids. V was trimmed by 3 bases and J by 5 bases, leaving 14 bases between them. The DNA of the CDR3 is TGCGCCAGCAGCTGGGAGGGCAGGGATACTGAAGCTTTCTTT. Its translation is CASSWEGRDTEAFF. Looking up the rest from reference TRBV5-1 and TRBJ1-1 gives the full variable domain: KAGVTQTPRYLIKTRGQQVTLSCSPISGHRSVSWYQQTPGQGLQFLFEYFSETQRNKGNFPGRFSGRQFSNSRSEMNVSTLELGDSALYLCASSWEGRDTEAFFGQGTRLTVV.